These T cell receptor beta chains were read from a single sample in a study of T cell responses to AZD1222 COVID-19 vaccine. Measured with immunoSEQ multiplex PCR; TCRdb has only the in-frame clones, and not every one. The sample shows about 68,000 clones, around nine tenths of them seen only once. This sample comprised peripheral blood, obtained on day 0 of AZD1222 vaccination. These receptors were collected from an adult in good health. The CDR3 runs from the conserved cysteine through the conserved F or W. The order of the fields is CDR3 length, J gene, D gene, V gene, clone size, CDR3 protein, CDR3 DNA. The D gene is left open where the match is weak. A row's size may be missing; if present it is once, few, many or a size class.

>13|TRBJ1-1|NA|TRBV11-2|NA
CASSPFRVAAAFF
TGTGCCAGCAGCCCCTTCAGGGTGGCGGCAGCTTTCTTT
>17|TRBJ1-1|TRBD1|TRBV5-5|NA
CASSLYQGVLMNTEAFF
TGTGCCAGCAGCTTGTATCAGGGGGTTCTTATGAACACTGAAGCTTTCTTT
>14|TRBJ2-1|TRBD2|TRBV13|NA
CASSSGTSDYEQFF
TGTGCCAGCAGCTCCGGGACTAGCGACTATGAGCAGTTCTTC
>15|TRBJ2-7|NA|TRBV2|NA
CASTGGWGNRFEQYF
TGTGCCAGCACCGGGGGTTGGGGTAATCGCTTCGAGCAGTACTTC
>14|TRBJ1-1|NA|TRBV18|NA
CASSSVIYNTEAFF
TGTGCCAGCTCATCCGTAATATATAACACTGAAGCTTTCTTT
>16|TRBJ2-7|NA|TRBV4-1|few
CASSPGPLRSSYEQYF
TGCGCCAGCAGCCCGGGACCGCTTAGATCATCCTACGAGCAGTACTTC
>14|TRBJ1-3|NA|TRBV5-4|NA
CASSSRVRGNTIYF
TGTGCCAGCAGCTCCAGGGTTCGCGGAAACACCATATATTTT
>11|TRBJ2-1|TRBD1|TRBV12-3/TRBV12-4|once
CASRARGQKFF
TGTGCCAGCAGAGCCCGGGGACAGAAGTTCTTC
>15|TRBJ2-7|NA|TRBV19|NA
CASSPGVGFSYEQYF
TGTGCCAGTAGTCCCGGGGTCGGATTCTCCTACGAGCAGTACTTC
>14|TRBJ2-7|NA|TRBV13|NA
CASSLVQESYEQYF
TGTGCCAGCAGCTTAGTGCAGGAGTCCTACGAGCAGTACTTC
>15|TRBJ2-3|TRBD1|TRBV19|NA
CVKQGPTFGTDTQYF
TGTGTAAAACAGGGGCCCACGTTTGGCACAGATACGCAGTATTTT
>14|TRBJ2-1|NA|TRBV9|NA
CASSVDQGGNEQFF
TGTGCCAGCAGCGTAGATCAGGGTGGGAATGAGCAGTTCTTC
>14|TRBJ2-3|NA|TRBV25-1|NA
CATSRGGVTDTQYF
TGTGCCACTTCGAGGGGGGGCGTCACAGATACGCAGTATTTT
>14|TRBJ2-1|NA|TRBV7-2|NA
CASSLNRASNEQFF
TGTGCCAGCAGCTTAAACAGGGCCTCTAATGAGCAGTTCTTC
>11|TRBJ2-7|NA|TRBV10-2|NA
CASRLAYEQYF
TGCGCCAGCAGACTAGCCTACGAGCAGTACTTC
>14|TRBJ2-1|NA|TRBV27|NA
CASSFRGRGDEQFF
TGTGCCAGCAGTTTCCGTGGGAGAGGGGATGAGCAGTTCTTC
>16|TRBJ2-1|TRBD1|TRBV29-1|NA
CSVDTITDRPAYEQFF
TGCAGCGTTGACACCATAACGGACAGGCCGGCGTATGAGCAGTTCTTC
>15|TRBJ2-1|NA|TRBV9|medium-sized
CASSVYRVDYNEQFF
TGTGCCAGCAGCGTCTACAGGGTAGACTACAATGAGCAGTTCTTC
>15|TRBJ2-4|NA|TRBV6-5|NA
CASVGAVGRRNIQYF
TGTGCCAGCGTTGGGGCGGTGGGCAGGCGAAACATTCAGTACTTC
>16|TRBJ2-2|TRBD2|TRBV11-2|NA
CASSFGDYTRTGELFF
TGTGCCAGCAGCTTCGGGGACTATACAAGAACCGGGGAGCTGTTTTTT
>14|TRBJ2-5|TRBD1|TRBV19|NA
CASSSWTGGETQYF
TGTGCCAGTAGTTCATGGACAGGGGGAGAGACCCAGTACTTC
>15|TRBJ2-5|NA|TRBV6-1|NA
CASSEGGGGQETQYF
TGTGCCAGCAGTGAAGGTGGAGGGGGCCAAGAGACCCAGTACTTC
>19|TRBJ2-3|TRBD1|TRBV29-1|NA
CSVDPLPGGDGWSTDTQYF
TGCAGCGTTGACCCTCTCCCAGGGGGAGATGGATGGAGCACAGATACGCAGTATTTT